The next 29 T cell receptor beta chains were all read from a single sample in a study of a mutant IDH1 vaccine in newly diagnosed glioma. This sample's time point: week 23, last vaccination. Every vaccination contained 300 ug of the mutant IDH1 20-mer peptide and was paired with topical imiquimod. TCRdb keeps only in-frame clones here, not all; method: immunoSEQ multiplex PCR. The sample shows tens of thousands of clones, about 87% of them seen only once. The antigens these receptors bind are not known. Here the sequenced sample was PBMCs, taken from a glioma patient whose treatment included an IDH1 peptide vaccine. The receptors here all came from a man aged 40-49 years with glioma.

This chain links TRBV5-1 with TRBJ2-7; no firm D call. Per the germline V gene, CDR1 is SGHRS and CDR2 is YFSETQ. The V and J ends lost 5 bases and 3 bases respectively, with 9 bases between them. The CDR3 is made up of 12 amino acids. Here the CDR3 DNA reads TGCGCCAGCAGTGAGACGGGCTACGAGCAGTACTTC. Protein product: CASSETGYEQYF.

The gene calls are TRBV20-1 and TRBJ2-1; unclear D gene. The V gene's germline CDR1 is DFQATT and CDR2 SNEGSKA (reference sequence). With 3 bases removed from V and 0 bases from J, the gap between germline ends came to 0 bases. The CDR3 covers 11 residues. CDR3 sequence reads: CSASSYNEQFF. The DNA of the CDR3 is TGCAGTGCTAGCTCCTACAATGAGCAGTTCTTC.

The CDR3 DNA sequence: TGTGCCAGCAGTTTGGCTACAGGGGGCTACGAGCAGTACTTC. Its translation is CASSLATGGYEQYF. This chain joins TRBV27 and TRBJ2-7; 8 nucleotides align to TRBD1. Per germline, CDR1 MNHEY and CDR2 SMNVEV (reference sequence). The CDR3 has 14 residues. The J segment lost 3 bases and the V segment lost 3 bases, leaving 4 bases of the junction unmatched.

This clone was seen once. The CDR3 sequence: CASSRAGVETQYF. DNA for the CDR3: TGCGCCAGCAGCCGAGCGGGAGTGGAGACCCAGTACTTC. The rearrangement links TRBV5-1 to TRBJ2-5; 8 nucleotides match TRBD2. The V gene end was trimmed by 4 bases and the J gene end by 5 bases; junction bases not matched to a gene: 4. Germline loops: CDR1 SGHRS, CDR2 YFSETQ. The CDR3 has 13 residues. Drawing the rest from reference TRBV5-1 and TRBJ2-5, the complete variable domain is KAGVTQTPRYLIKTRGQQVTLSCSPISGHRSVSWYQQTPGQGLQFLFEYFSETQRNKGNFPGRFSGRQFSNSRSEMNVSTLELGDSALYLCASSRAGVETQYFGPGTRLLVL.

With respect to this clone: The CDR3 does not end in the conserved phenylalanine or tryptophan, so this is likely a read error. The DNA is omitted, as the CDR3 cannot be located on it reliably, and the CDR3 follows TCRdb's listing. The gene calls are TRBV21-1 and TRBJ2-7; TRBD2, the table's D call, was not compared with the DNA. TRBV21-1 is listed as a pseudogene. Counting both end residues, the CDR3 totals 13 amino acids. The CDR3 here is CASSPKAHGLADL.

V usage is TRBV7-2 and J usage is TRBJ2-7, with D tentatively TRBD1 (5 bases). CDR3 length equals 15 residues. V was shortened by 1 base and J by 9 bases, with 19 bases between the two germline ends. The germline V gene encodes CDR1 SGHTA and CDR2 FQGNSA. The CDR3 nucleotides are TGTGCCAGCAGCTTAGAGGCAGACAGCCTACGAGGGCAGTACTTC. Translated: CASSLEADSLRGQYF.

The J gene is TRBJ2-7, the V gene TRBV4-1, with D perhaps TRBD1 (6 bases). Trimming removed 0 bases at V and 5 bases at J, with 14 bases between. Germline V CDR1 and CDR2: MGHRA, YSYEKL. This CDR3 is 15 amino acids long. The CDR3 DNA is TGCGCCAGCAGCCAAGACCCACAGGGATCGGACGAGCAGTACTTC. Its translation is CASSQDPQGSDEQYF.

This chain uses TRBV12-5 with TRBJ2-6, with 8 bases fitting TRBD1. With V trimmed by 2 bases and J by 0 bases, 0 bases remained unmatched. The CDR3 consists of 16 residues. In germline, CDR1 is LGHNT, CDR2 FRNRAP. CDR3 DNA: TGTGCTAGTGGTTTGACAGGGGGCTCTGGGGCCAACGTCCTGACTTTC. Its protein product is CASGLTGGSGANVLTF.

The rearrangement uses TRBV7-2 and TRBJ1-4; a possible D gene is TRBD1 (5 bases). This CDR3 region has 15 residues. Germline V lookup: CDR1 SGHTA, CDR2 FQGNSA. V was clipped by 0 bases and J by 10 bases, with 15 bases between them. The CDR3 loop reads CASSLAQGIPAKLFF. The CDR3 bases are TGTGCCAGCAGCTTAGCGCAGGGAATCCCCGCAAAACTGTTTTTT.

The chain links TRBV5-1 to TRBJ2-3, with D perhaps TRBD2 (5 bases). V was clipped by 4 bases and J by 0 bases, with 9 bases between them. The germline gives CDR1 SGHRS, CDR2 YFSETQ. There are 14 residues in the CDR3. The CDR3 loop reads CASSPEGSTDTQYF. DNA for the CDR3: TGCGCCAGCAGCCCTGAGGGTAGCACAGATACGCAGTATTTT.

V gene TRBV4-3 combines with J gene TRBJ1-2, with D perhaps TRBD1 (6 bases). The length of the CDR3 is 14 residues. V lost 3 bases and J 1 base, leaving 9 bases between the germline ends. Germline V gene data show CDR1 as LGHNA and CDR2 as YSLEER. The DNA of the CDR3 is TGCGCCAGCAGCCACGGACAGAATAACTATGGCTACACCTTC. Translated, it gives CASSHGQNNYGYTF.

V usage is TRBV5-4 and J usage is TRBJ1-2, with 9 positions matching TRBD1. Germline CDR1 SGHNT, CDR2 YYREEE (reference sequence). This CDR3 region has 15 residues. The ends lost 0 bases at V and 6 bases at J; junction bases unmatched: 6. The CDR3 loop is CASSLETGQGDGYTF. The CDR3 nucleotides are TGTGCCAGCAGCTTGGAGACGGGACAGGGAGATGGCTACACCTTC. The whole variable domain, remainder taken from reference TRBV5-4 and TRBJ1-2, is ETGVTQSPTHLIKTRGQQVTLRCSSQSGHNTVSWYQQALGQGPQFIFQYYREEENGRGNFPPRFSGLQFPNYSSELNVNALELDDSALYLCASSLETGQGDGYTFGSGTRLTVV.

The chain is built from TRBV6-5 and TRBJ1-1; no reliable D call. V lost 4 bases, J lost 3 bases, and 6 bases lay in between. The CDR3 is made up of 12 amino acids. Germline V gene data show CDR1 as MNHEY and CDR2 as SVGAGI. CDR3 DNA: TGTGCCAGCAGTTCCTCTCACACTGAAGCTTTCTTT. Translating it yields CASSSSHTEAFF.

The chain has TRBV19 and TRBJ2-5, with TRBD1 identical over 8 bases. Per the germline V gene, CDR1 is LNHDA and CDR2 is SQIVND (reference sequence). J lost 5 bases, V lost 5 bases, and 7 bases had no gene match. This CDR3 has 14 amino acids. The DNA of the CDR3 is TGTGCCAGTAGTGACAGACAGGGGAGGGAGACCCAGTACTTC. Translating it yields CASSDRQGRETQYF.

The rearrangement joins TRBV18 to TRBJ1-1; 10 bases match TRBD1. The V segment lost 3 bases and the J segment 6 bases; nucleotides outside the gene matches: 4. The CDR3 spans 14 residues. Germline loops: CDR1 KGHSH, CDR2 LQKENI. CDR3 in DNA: TGTGCCAGCTCACCCGACAGGGGGCCATCTGAAGCTTTCTTT. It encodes CASSPDRGPSEAFF.

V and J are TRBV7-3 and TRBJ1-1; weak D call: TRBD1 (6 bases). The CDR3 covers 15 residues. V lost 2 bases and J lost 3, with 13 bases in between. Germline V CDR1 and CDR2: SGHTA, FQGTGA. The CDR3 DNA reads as TGTGCCAGCAGCTTAGGTGGGGGGCCGTACACTGAAGCTTTCTTT. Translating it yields CASSLGGGPYTEAFF.

This chain's CDR3 is CASRRAFNTEAFF. The CDR3 nucleotides are TGCGCCAGCAGAAGGGCCTTTAACACTGAAGCTTTCTTT. V gene TRBV5-1 combines with J gene TRBJ1-1; no firm D call. CDR1 and CDR2 from the germline V gene are SGHRS and YFSETQ. V lost 5 bases to trimming and J lost 2 bases, with 10 bases between them. The CDR3 contains 13 residues.

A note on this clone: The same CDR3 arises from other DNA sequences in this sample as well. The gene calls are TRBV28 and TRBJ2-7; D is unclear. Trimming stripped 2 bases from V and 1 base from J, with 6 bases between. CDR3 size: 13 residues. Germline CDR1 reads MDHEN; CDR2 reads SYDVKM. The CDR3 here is CASSLGQSYEQYF. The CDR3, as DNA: TGTGCCAGCAGTTTAGGTCAGTCCTACGAGCAGTACTTC.

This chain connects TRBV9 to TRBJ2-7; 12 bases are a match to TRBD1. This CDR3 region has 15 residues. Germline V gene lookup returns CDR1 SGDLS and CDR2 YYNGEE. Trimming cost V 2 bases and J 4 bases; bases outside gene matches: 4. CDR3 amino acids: CASSVGQGASYEQYF. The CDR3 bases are TGTGCCAGCAGCGTGGGACAGGGGGCTAGTTACGAGCAGTACTTC.

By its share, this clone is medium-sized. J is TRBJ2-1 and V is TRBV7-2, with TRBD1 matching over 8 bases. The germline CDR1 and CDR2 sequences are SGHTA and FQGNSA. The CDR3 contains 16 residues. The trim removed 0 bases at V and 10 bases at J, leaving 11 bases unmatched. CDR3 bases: TGTGCCAGCAGCTTAGCCGGGACAAAAACAGGGGGGGAGCAGTTCTTC. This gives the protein CASSLAGTKTGGEQFF.

The chain's CDR3 is CASSLYYNEQFF. CDR3 in DNA: TGCGCCAGCAGCTTGTACTACAATGAGCAGTTCTTC. The chain uses TRBV5-1 and TRBJ2-1; D is unresolved. The CDR3 loop spans 12 amino acids. The germline V gene has CDR1 SGHRS and CDR2 YFSETQ. V was trimmed by 1 base and J by 3 bases, leaving 2 bases between them.

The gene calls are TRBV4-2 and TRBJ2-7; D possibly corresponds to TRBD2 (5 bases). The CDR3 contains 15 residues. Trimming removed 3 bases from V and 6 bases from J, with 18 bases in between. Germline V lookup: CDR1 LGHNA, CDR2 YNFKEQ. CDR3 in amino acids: CASSHPTNPASEQYF. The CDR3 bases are TGTGCCAGCAGCCATCCGACTAACCCCGCAAGCGAGCAGTACTTC.

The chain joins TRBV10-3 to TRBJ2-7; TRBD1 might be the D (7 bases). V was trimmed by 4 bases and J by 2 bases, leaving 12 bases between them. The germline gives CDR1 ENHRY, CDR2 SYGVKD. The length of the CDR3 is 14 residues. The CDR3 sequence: CAISGAGGTYEQYF. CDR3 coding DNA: TGTGCCATCAGTGGGGCAGGGGGGACCTACGAGCAGTACTTC.

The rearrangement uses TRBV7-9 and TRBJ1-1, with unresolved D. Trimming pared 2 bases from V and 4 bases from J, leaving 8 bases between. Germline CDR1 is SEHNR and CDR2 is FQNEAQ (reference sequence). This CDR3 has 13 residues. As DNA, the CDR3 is TGTGCCAGCAGCTTAATCCTAGGCACTGAAGCTTTCTTT. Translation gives CASSLILGTEAFF.

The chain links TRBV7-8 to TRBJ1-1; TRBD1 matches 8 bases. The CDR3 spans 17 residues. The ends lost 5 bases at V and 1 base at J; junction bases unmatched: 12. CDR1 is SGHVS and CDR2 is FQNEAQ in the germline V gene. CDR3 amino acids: CASSPIRWGQENTEAFF. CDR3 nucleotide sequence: TGTGCCAGCAGCCCCATCCGTTGGGGACAGGAGAACACTGAAGCTTTCTTT.

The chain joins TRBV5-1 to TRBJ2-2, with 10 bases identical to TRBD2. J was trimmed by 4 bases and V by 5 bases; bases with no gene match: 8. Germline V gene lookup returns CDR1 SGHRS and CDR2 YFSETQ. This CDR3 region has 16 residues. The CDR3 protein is CASSFFSGRATGELFF. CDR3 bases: TGCGCCAGCAGTTTCTTCAGCGGGAGGGCCACCGGGGAGCTGTTTTTT.

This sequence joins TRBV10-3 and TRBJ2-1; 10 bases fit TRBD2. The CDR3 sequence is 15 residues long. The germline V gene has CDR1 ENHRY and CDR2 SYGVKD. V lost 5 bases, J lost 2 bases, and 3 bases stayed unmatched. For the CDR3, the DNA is TGTGCCATCAGTTCTAGCGGGGGAGCCTACAATGAGCAGTTCTTC. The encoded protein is CAISSSGGAYNEQFF.

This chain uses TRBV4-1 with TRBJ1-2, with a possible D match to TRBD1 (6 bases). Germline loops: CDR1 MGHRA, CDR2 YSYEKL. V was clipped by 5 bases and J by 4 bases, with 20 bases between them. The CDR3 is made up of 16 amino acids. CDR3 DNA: TGCGCCAGCAGCACCACCGGGGGCCCGGGAGGCTATGGCTACACCTTC. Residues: CASSTTGGPGGYGYTF.

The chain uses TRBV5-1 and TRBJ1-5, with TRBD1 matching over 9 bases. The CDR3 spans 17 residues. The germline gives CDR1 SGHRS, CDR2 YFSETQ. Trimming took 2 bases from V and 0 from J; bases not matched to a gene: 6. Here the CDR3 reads CASSLTGGSGSNQPQHF. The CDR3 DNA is TGCGCCAGCAGCTTAACAGGGGGCTCGGGTAGCAATCAGCCCCAGCATTTT.